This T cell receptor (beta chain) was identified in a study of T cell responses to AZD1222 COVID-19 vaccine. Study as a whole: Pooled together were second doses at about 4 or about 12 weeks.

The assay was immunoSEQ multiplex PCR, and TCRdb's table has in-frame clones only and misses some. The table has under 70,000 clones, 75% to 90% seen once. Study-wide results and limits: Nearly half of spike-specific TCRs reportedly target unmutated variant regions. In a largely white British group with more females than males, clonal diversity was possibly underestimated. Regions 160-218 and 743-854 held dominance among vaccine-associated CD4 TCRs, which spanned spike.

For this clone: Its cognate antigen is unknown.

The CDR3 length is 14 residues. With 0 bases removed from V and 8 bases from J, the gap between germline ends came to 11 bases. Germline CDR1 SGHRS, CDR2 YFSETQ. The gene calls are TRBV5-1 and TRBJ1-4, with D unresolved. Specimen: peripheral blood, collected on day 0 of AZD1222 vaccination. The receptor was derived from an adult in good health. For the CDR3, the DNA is TGCGCCAGCAGCTTGGCCGCAGGTTCCGAAAAACTGTTTTTT. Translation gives CASSLAAGSEKLFF. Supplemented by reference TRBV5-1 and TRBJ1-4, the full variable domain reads KAGVTQTPRYLIKTRGQQVTLSCSPISGHRSVSWYQQTPGQGLQFLFEYFSETQRNKGNFPGRFSGRQFSNSRSEMNVSTLELGDSALYLCASSLAAGSEKLFFGSGTQLSVL.